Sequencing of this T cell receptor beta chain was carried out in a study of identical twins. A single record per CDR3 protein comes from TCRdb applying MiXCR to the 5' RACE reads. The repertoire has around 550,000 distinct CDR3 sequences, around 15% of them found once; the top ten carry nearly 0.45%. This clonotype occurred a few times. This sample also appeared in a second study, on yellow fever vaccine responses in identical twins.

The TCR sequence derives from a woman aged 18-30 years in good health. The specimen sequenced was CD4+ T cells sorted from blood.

In DNA form, the CDR3 reads TGTGCCAGCAGGGGACAGATAAACCCCTATGGCTACACCTTC. This translates into CASRGQINPYGYTF. The chain uses TRBV28 and TRBJ1-2; 7 nucleotides agree with TRBD1. V was pared by 6 bases and J by 4 bases, with 8 bases of the junction left unmatched. The CDR3 contains 14 residues. Germline assignment: CDR1 MDHEN and CDR2 SYDVKM.